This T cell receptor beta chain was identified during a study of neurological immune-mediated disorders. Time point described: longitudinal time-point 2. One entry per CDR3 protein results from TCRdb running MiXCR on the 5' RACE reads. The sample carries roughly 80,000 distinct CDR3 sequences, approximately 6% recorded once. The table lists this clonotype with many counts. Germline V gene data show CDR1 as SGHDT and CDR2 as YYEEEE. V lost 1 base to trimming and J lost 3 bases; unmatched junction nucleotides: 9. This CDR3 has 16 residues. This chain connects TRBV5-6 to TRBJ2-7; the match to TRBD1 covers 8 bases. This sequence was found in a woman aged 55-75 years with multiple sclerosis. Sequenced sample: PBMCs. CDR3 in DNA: TGTGCCAGCAGCTTGCCCCCGGGACAGGCTAACTACGAGCAGTACTTC. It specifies CASSLPPGQANYEQYF. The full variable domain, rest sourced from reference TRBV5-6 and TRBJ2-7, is DAGVTQSPTHLIKTRGQQVTLRCSPKSGHDTVSWYQQALGQGPQFIFQYYEEEERQRGNFPDRFSGHQFPNYSSELNVNALLLGDSALYLCASSLPPGQANYEQYFGPGTRLTVT.